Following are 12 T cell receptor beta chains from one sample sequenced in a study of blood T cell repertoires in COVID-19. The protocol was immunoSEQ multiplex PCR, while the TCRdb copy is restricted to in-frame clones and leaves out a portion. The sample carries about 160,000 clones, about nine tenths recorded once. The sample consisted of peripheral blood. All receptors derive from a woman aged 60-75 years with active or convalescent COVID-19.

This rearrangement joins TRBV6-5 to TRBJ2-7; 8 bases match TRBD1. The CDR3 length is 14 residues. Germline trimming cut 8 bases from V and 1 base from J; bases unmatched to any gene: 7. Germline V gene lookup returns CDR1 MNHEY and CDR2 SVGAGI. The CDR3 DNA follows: TGTGCCAGCCAGAGACAGGGGACTTCCTACGAGCAGTACTTC. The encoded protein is CASQRQGTSYEQYF.

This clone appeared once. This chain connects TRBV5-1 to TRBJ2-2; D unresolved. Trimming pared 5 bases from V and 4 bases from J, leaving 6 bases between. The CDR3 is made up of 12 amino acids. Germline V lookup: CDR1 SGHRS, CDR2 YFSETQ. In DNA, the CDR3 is TGCGCCAGCAGACAGAGCACCGGGGAGCTGTTTTTT. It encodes CASRQSTGELFF.

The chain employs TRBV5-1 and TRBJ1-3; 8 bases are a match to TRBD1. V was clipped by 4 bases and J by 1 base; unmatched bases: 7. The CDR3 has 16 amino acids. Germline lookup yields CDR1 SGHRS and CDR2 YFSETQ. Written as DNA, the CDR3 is TGCGCCAGCAGCCCGTCGGGACAGGTTTCTGGAAACACCATATATTTT. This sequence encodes CASSPSGQVSGNTIYF. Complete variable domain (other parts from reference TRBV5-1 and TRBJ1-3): KAGVTQTPRYLIKTRGQQVTLSCSPISGHRSVSWYQQTPGQGLQFLFEYFSETQRNKGNFPGRFSGRQFSNSRSEMNVSTLELGDSALYLCASSPSGQVSGNTIYFGEGSWLTVV.

The chain's CDR3 is CASSSRTDFYGYTF. Written as DNA, the CDR3 is TGTGCCAGCAGTTCGAGGACAGATTTCTATGGCTACACCTTC. The chain couples TRBV27 to TRBJ1-2; D may be TRBD1 (6 bases). The CDR3 totals 14 residues. Germline V CDR1 and CDR2: MNHEY, SMNVEV (reference sequence). Trimming removed 4 bases from V and 4 bases from J, with 13 bases in between.

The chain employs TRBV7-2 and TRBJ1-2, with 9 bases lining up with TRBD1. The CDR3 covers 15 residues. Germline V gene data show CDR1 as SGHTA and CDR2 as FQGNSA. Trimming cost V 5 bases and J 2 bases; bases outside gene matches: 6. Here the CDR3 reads CASSVQGAVNYGYTF. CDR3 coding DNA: TGTGCCAGCAGCGTACAGGGGGCGGTCAACTATGGCTACACCTTC. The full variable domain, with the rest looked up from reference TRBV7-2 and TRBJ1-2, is GAGVSQSPSNKVTEKGKDVELRCDPISGHTALYWYRQSLGQGLEFLIYFQGNSAPDKSGLPSDRFSAERTGGSVSTLTIQRTQQEDSAVYLCASSVQGAVNYGYTFGSGTRLTVV.

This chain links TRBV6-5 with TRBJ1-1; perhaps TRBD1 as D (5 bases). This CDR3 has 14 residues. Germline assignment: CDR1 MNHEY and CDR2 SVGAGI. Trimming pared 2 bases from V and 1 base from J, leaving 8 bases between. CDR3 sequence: CASSYQTENTEAFF. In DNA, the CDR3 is TGTGCCAGCAGTTACCAGACAGAGAACACTGAAGCTTTCTTT.

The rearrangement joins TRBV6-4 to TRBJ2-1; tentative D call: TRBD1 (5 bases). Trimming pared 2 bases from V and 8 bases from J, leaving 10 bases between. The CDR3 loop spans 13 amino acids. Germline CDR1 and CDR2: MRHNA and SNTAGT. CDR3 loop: CASSDRGIDEQFF. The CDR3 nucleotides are TGTGCCAGCAGTGACAGGGGAATCGATGAGCAGTTCTTC.

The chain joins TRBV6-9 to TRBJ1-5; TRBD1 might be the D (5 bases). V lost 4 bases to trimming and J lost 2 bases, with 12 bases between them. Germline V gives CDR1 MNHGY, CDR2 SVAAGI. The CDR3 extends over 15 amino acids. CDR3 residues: CASSCREHGNQPQHF. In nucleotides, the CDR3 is TGTGCCAGCAGTTGCAGGGAACACGGCAATCAGCCCCAGCATTTT.

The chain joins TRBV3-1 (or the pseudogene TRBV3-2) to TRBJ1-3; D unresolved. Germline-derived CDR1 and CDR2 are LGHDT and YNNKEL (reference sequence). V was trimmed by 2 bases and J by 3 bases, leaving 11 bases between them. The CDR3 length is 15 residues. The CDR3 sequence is CASSQPRVFGNTIYF. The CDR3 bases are TGTGCCAGCAGCCAACCTAGAGTATTTGGAAACACCATATATTTT.

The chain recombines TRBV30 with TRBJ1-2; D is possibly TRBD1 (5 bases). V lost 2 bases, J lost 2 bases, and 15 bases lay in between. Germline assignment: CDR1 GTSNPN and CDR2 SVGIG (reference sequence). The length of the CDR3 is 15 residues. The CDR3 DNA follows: TGTGCCTGGAGTCTCGGGTCAGGGCCAAACTATGGCTACACCTTC. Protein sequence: CAWSLGSGPNYGYTF.

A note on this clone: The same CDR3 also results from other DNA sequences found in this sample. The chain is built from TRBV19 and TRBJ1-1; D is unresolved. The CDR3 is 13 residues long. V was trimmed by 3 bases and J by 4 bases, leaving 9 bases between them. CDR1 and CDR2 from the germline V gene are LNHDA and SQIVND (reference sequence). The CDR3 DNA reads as TGTGCCAGTAGTATCCAACGAGGCACTGAAGCTTTCTTT. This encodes CASSIQRGTEAFF.

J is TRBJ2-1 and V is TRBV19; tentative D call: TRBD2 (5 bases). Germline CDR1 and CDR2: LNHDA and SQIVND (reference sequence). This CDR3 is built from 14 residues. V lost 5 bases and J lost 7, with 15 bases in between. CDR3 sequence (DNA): TGTGCCAGTAGTTCACCGACACGAGGGAATGAGCAGTTCTTC. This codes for CASSSPTRGNEQFF. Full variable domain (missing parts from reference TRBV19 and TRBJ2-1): DGGITQSPKYLFRKEGQNVTLSCEQNLNHDAMYWYRQDPGQGLRLIYYSQIVNDFQKGDIAEGYSVSREKKESFPLTVTSAQKNPTAFYLCASSSPTRGNEQFFGPGTRLTVL.